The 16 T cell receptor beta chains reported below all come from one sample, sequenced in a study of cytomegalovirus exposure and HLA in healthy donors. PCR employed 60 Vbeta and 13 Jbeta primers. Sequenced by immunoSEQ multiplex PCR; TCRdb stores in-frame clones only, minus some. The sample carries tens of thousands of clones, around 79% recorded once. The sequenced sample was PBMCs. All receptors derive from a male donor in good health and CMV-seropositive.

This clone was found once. The CDR3 sequence: CASNRGGYGYTF. CDR3 DNA: TGTGCCAGCAATAGGGGGGGCTATGGCTACACCTTC. The chain joins TRBV28 to TRBJ1-2, with D possibly matching TRBD1 (6 bases). This CDR3 is built from 12 residues. Germline CDR1 and CDR2: MDHEN and SYDVKM. Trimming removed 7 bases from V and 4 bases from J, with 10 bases in between.

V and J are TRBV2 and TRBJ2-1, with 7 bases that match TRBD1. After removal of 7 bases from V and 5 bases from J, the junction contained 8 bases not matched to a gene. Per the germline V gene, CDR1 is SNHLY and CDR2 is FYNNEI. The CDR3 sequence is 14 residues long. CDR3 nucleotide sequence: TGTGCCAGCAAGAACAGGGGTTACCACAATGAGCAGTTCTTC. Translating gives CASKNRGYHNEQFF.

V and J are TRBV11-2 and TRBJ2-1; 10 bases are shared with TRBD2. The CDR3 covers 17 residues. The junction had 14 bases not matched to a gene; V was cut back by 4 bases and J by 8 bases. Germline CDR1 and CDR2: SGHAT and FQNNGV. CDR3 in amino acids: CASSWTSGGGFGDEQFF. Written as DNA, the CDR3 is TGTGCCAGCAGCTGGACTAGCGGAGGCGGGTTCGGGGATGAGCAGTTCTTC. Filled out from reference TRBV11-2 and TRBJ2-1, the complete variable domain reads EAGVAQSPRYKIIEKRQSVAFWCNPISGHATLYWYQQILGQGPKLLIQFQNNGVVDDSQLPKDRFSAERLKGVDSTLKIQPAKLEDSAVYLCASSWTSGGGFGDEQFFGPGTRLTVL.

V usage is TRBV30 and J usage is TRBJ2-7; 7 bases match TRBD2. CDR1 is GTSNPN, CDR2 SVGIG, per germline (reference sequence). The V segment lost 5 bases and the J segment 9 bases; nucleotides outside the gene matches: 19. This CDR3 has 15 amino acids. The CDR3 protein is CAWGRGAGVLYVQYF. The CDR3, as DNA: TGTGCCTGGGGCCGCGGGGCGGGAGTATTGTATGTGCAGTACTTC.

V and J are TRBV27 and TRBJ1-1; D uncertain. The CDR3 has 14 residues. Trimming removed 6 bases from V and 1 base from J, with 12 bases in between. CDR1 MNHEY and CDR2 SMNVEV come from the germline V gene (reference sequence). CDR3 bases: TGTGCCAGCAGGTGGGCCGAGGGGAACACTGAAGCTTTCTTT. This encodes CASRWAEGNTEAFF.

The CDR3 protein is CASSVGTDIYGYTF. For the CDR3, the DNA is TGTGCCAGCAGCGTAGGCACAGATATCTATGGCTACACCTTC. The genes are TRBV9 and TRBJ1-2; D call uncertain. The CDR3 loop spans 14 amino acids. Germline loops: CDR1 SGDLS, CDR2 YYNGEE. The V and J ends lost 0 bases and 4 bases respectively, with 10 bases between them.

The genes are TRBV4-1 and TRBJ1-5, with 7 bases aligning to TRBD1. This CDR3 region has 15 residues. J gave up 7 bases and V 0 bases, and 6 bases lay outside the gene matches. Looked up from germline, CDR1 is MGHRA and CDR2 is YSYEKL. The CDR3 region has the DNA TGCGCCAGCAGCCAAGAGGGACAGAGGGGCCAGCCCCAGCATTTT. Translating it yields CASSQEGQRGQPQHF.

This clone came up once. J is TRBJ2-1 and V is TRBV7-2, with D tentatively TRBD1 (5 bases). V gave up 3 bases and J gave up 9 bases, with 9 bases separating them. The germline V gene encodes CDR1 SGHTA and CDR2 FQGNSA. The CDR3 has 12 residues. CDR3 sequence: CASSFQGFEQFF. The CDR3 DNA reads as TGTGCCAGCAGCTTCCAGGGTTTTGAGCAGTTCTTC.

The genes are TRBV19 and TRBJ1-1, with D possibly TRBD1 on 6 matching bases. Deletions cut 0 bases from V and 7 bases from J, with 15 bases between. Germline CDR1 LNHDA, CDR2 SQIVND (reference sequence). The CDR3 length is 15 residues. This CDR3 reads CASSIEGSGHLEAFF. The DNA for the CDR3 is TGTGCCAGTAGTATAGAGGGGTCGGGACACCTTGAAGCTTTCTTT.

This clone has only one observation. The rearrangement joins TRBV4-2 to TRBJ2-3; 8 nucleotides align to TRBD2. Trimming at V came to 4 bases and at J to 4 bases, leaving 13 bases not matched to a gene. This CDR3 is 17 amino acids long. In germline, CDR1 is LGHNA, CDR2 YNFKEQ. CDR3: CASSPSGGLGVADTQYF. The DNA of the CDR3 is TGTGCCAGCAGCCCCTCGGGGGGGCTCGGAGTGGCAGATACGCAGTATTTT.

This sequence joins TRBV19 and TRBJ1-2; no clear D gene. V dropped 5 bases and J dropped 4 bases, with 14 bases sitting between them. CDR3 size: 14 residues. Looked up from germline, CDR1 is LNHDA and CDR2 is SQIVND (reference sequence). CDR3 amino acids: CASSPPAAVYGYTF. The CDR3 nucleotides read TGTGCCAGTAGTCCCCCGGCAGCGGTCTATGGCTACACCTTC.

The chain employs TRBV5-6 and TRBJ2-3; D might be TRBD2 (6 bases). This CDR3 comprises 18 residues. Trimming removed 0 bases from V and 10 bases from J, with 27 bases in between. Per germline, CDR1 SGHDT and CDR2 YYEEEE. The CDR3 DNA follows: TGTGCCAGCAGCTTGGCCTACCTAGGGCCGACTAGGGGCCGCGCGCAGTATTTT. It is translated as CASSLAYLGPTRGRAQYF.

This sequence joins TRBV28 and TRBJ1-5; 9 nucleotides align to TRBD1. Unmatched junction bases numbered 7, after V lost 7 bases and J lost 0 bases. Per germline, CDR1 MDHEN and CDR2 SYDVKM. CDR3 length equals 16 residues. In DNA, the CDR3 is TGTGCCAGCACTAGACAGGGGGTTGGTAGCAATCAGCCCCAGCATTTT. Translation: CASTRQGVGSNQPQHF.

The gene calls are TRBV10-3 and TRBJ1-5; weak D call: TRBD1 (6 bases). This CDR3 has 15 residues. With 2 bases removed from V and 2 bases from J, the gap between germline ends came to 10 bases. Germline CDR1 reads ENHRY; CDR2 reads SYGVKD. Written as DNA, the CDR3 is TGTGCCATCAGTGAGGCAGGGGTTGGCAATCAGCCCCAGCATTTT. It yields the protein CAISEAGVGNQPQHF.

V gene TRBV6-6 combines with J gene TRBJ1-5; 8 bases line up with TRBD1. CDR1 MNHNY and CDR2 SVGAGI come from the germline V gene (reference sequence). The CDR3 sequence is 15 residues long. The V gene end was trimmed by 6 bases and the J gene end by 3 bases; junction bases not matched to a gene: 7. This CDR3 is CASRPGQGYNQPQHF. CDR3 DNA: TGTGCCAGCAGACCCGGACAGGGCTACAATCAGCCCCAGCATTTT.

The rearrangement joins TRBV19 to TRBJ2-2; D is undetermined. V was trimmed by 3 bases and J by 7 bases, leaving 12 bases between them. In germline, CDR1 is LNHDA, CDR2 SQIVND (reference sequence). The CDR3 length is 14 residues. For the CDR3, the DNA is TGTGCCAGTAGTATGAGGCAGAGCCACGGGGAGCTGTTTTTT. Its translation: CASSMRQSHGELFF.